These 22 T cell receptor beta chains were sequenced from one sample in a study of CD8+ T cells in alopecia areata. Stated treatment: oral pan-JAK inhibitor, 5-10 mg twice daily. Extraction of RNA preceded its reverse transcription into cDNA, which served as the sequencing template. Some clones are missing from TCRdb's copy, which holds only in-frame ones; the method was immunoSEQ multiplex PCR. The data show about 110,000 clones, under 60% seen once. The input for sequencing was CD8+ T cells sorted from blood, taken at week 24, from a patient treated with tofacitinib. The source of these receptors is a human donor with alopecia areata.

This clone was counted only a few times. The chain employs TRBV7-9 and TRBJ2-5; no clear D. This CDR3 region has 16 residues. CDR1 SEHNR and CDR2 FQNEAQ come from the germline V gene (reference sequence). V was shortened by 5 bases and J by 1 base, with 17 bases between the two germline ends. The CDR3 bases are TGTGCCAGCAGCACCGACGGAGCCCTTTCCCAAGAGACCCAGTACTTC. This sequence encodes CASSTDGALSQETQYF.

This clone was picked up a small number of times. The genes are TRBV11-1 and TRBJ1-1; TRBD1 is a possible D gene (5 bases). V was shortened by 5 bases and J by 7 bases, with 11 bases between the two germline ends. Germline loops: CDR1 SGHAT, CDR2 FQDESV (reference sequence). The CDR3 is made up of 12 amino acids. The CDR3 spells CASSQDGGEAFF. Written as DNA, the CDR3 is TGTGCCAGCAGCCAGGACGGGGGTGAAGCTTTCTTT. The variable domain in full, completed from reference TRBV11-1 and TRBJ1-1, reads EAEVAQSPRYKITEKSQAVAFWCDPISGHATLYWYRQILGQGPELLVQFQDESVVDDSQLPKDRFSAERLKGVDSTLKIQPAELGDSAMYLCASSQDGGEAFFGQGTRLTVV.

In its sample, this clone was seen a few times. The V gene is TRBV25-1, the J gene TRBJ2-1; no reliable D call. The CDR3 contains 11 residues. From germline, CDR1 is MGHDK and CDR2 SYGVNS. Trimming shortened V by 10 bases and J by 5 bases, and 9 bases separated the two germline ends. CDR3 nucleotide sequence: TGTGCCATCAAGGTGGACAATGAGCAGTTCTTC. This encodes CAIKVDNEQFF.

This clone was counted a few times. The gene calls are TRBV7-9 and TRBJ2-5; a possible D gene is TRBD2 (5 bases). The germline V gene encodes CDR1 SEHNR and CDR2 FQNEAQ (reference sequence). This CDR3 is 16 amino acids long. V was cut by 5 bases and J by 0 bases, with 16 bases left in between. CDR3 sequence (DNA): TGTGCCAGCAGCCATCTTGGGGTAGCGAACCAAGAGACCCAGTACTTC. This encodes CASSHLGVANQETQYF.

The chain recombines TRBV11-1 with TRBJ2-5, with D possibly called TRBD1 or TRBD2 (5 bases each). The germline CDR1 and CDR2 sequences are SGHAT and FQDESV (reference sequence). The germline V and J ends were trimmed by 6 bases and 5 bases, with 10 bases remaining between them. This CDR3 contains 12 residues. CDR3 protein: CASSSEGETQYF. In DNA form, the CDR3 reads TGTGCCAGCAGTTCTGAGGGGGAGACCCAGTACTTC.

The chain joins TRBV27 to TRBJ1-6; D perhaps matches TRBD1 (6 bases). The germline V gene encodes CDR1 MNHEY and CDR2 SMNVEV (reference sequence). CDR3 length: 14 residues. The V end was cut by 5 bases, the J end by 7 bases, with 12 bases between. The CDR3 here is CASSEGDKNSPLHF. DNA for the CDR3: TGTGCCAGCAGTGAAGGGGACAAAAATTCACCCCTCCACTTT.

Comments on this clone: Distinct nucleotide sequences in the sample also encode this CDR3. The chain joins TRBV5-1 to TRBJ2-2; D remains unclear. Trimming pared 0 bases from V and 9 bases from J, leaving 3 bases between. This CDR3 has 11 amino acids. Germline V gene data show CDR1 as SGHRS and CDR2 as YFSETQ. The CDR3: CASSLGRELFF. CDR3 nucleotide sequence: TGCGCCAGCAGCTTGGGAAGGGAGCTGTTTTTT. The complete variable domain, with remaining parts taken from reference TRBV5-1 and TRBJ2-2, reads KAGVTQTPRYLIKTRGQQVTLSCSPISGHRSVSWYQQTPGQGLQFLFEYFSETQRNKGNFPGRFSGRQFSNSRSEMNVSTLELGDSALYLCASSLGRELFFGEGSRLTVL.

The genes are TRBV4-1 and TRBJ2-2; the D call may be TRBD1 or TRBD2 (5 bases each). CDR1 and CDR2 (germline): MGHRA, YSYEKL. The germline V and J ends were trimmed by 3 bases and 3 bases, with 11 bases remaining between them. The CDR3 spans 15 residues. The CDR3 spells CASSQWGIDTGELFF. For the CDR3, the DNA is TGCGCCAGCAGCCAGTGGGGGATCGACACCGGGGAGCTGTTTTTT.

The chain has TRBV7-9 and TRBJ2-1; 7 bases match TRBD1. Germline V gene data show CDR1 as SEHNR and CDR2 as FQNEAQ (reference sequence). J lost 8 bases, V lost 5 bases, and 3 bases had no gene match. The length of the CDR3 is 12 residues. CDR3 amino acids: CASSPTGYEQFF. Here the CDR3 DNA reads TGTGCCAGCAGCCCGACAGGGTATGAGCAGTTCTTC.

The chain has TRBV4-1 and TRBJ2-7, with D perhaps TRBD1 or TRBD2 (5 bases each). This CDR3 is 14 amino acids long. Germline loops: CDR1 MGHRA, CDR2 YSYEKL. Between the trimmed V and J ends, which lost 4 bases and 7 bases, there was a span of 17 bases. This CDR3 reads CASSPGTHAEEQYF. Here the CDR3 DNA reads TGCGCCAGCAGCCCGGGGACCCACGCTGAGGAGCAGTACTTC.

The CDR3 here is CASSPHPGQGSYEQYF. The CDR3 DNA follows: TGTGCCAGCAGCCCCCACCCGGGACAGGGGAGCTACGAGCAGTACTTC. V is TRBV7-9 and J is TRBJ2-7, with 10 bases identical to TRBD1. The CDR3 loop spans 16 amino acids. Germline assignment: CDR1 SEHNR and CDR2 FQNEAQ (reference sequence). V dropped 5 bases and J dropped 3; count of bases not matched to a gene: 10.

The chain links TRBV19 to TRBJ2-1; D uncertain. The CDR3 covers 14 residues. Germline CDR1 and CDR2: LNHDA and SQIVND (reference sequence). V lost 0 bases and J 4 bases, leaving 7 bases between the germline ends. For the CDR3, the DNA is TGTGCCAGTAGTATAGATCTTGAATACAATGAGCAGTTCTTC. Residues: CASSIDLEYNEQFF.

This clone was seen a handful of times. V and J are TRBV7-9 and TRBJ1-1; D gene unclear. Trimming left V 9 bases short and J 5 bases short, with 19 bases between. Germline V CDR1 and CDR2: SEHNR, FQNEAQ (reference sequence). The CDR3 is 14 amino acids. In DNA form, the CDR3 reads TGTGCCAGTGGGCTTCAGGTCCTGGGTACTGAAGCTTTCTTT. Translating gives CASGLQVLGTEAFF.

This CDR3 reads CSVELASGGYEQYF. CDR3 nucleotide sequence: TGCAGCGTTGAGTTAGCTAGCGGGGGCTACGAGCAGTACTTC. This rearrangement joins TRBV29-1 to TRBJ2-7, with 10 positions matching TRBD2. Germline CDR1 SQVTM, CDR2 ANQGSEA. V trimming: 3 bases; J trimming: 3 bases; junction bases outside the gene matches: 5. The CDR3 covers 14 residues.

About this clone itself: At the DNA level, this CDR3 is encoded by other sequences in the same sample as well. The J gene is TRBJ2-1, the V gene TRBV6-5; 8 nucleotides align to TRBD2. The CDR3 spans 15 residues. The V gene's germline CDR1 is MNHEY and CDR2 SVGAGI. J was trimmed by 0 bases and V by 4 bases; bases with no gene match: 2. The CDR3 DNA follows: TGTGCCAGCAGTTCGAGCGGGGGCTCCTACAATGAGCAGTTCTTC. Amino acid sequence: CASSSSGGSYNEQFF.

This clone appeared a few times. The CDR3 spells CAWSGEPDGPYEQYF. Written as DNA, the CDR3 is TGTGCCTGGAGTGGGGAACCGGACGGACCCTACGAGCAGTACTTC. The chain links TRBV30 to TRBJ2-7; D remains ambiguous. Germline loops: CDR1 GTSNPN, CDR2 SVGIG (reference sequence). The CDR3 is made up of 15 amino acids. V lost 1 base, J lost 2 bases, and 15 bases lay in between.

This clone has more than one count but fewer than ten. The V gene is TRBV6-1, the J gene TRBJ2-5; either TRBD1 or TRBD2 may supply D (5 bases each). V was cut by 0 bases and J by 5 bases, with 7 bases left in between. The CDR3 covers 13 residues. CDR1 is MNHNS, CDR2 SASEGT, per germline. The CDR3 coding sequence is TGTGCCAGCAGTGAAGCAGGGGACGAGACCCAGTACTTC. Translated: CASSEAGDETQYF.

This clone was seen only a few times. This chain uses TRBV30 with TRBJ2-7, with TRBD1 as a possible D gene (9 bases). Germline lookup yields CDR1 GTSNPN and CDR2 SVGIG (reference sequence). Trimming took 1 base from V and 4 from J, leaving 23 bases between them. The CDR3 extends over 17 amino acids. This CDR3 reads CAWSGTGAGTSHYEQYF. CDR3 DNA: TGTGCCTGGAGTGGGACAGGGGCCGGGACTAGTCATTACGAGCAGTACTTC.

The chain uses TRBV11-2 and TRBJ2-1; D is perhaps TRBD2 (7 bases). CDR1 is SGHAT, CDR2 FQNNGV, per germline. The CDR3 spans 17 residues. Trimming left V 5 bases short and J 0 bases short, with 17 bases between. The CDR3 nucleotides read TGTGCCAGCAGCCTTAGGAGGGGGGGAAGCTCCTACAATGAGCAGTTCTTC. Translation gives CASSLRRGGSSYNEQFF. Looking up the rest from reference TRBV11-2 and TRBJ2-1 gives the full variable domain: EAGVAQSPRYKIIEKRQSVAFWCNPISGHATLYWYQQILGQGPKLLIQFQNNGVVDDSQLPKDRFSAERLKGVDSTLKIQPAKLEDSAVYLCASSLRRGGSSYNEQFFGPGTRLTVL.

This clone came up a few times. The same CDR3 also results from other DNA sequences found in this sample. The gene calls are TRBV29-1 and TRBJ2-2; 7 positions agree with TRBD2. The germline V gene encodes CDR1 SQVTM and CDR2 ANQGSEA. The junction had 4 bases not matched to a gene; V was cut back by 4 bases and J by 2 bases. The CDR3 consists of 14 residues. Written as DNA, the CDR3 is TGCAGCGTTGTAGGGACTACCAACACCGGGGAGCTGTTTTTT. It codes for CSVVGTTNTGELFF.

In DNA, the CDR3 is TGTGCCAGCAGCCAAGAGGCAGGGTACGGAGAGACCCAGTACTTC. Protein product: CASSQEAGYGETQYF. The chain combines TRBV14 with TRBJ2-5; D is possibly TRBD1 (5 bases). The CDR3 runs 15 residues. CDR1 and CDR2 (germline): SGHDN, FVKESK. Trimming took off 0 bases at V and 4 bases at J, with 12 bases between the two ends.

The V call is TRBV7-8, the J call TRBJ2-5; TRBD1 matches 8 bases. Near its end, the DNA agrees better with TRBJ2-7, so the J call may be wrong. Germline assignment: CDR1 SGHVS and CDR2 FQNEAQ. The CDR3 is made up of 13 amino acids. The CDR3 sequence is CASSSRGPYEQYF. Here the CDR3 DNA reads TGTGCCAGCAGCAGCAGGGGGCCCTACGAGCAGTACTTC.